This TCR beta chain stems from a study of identical twins. Findings and limits, study-wide: There were fewer insertions in abundant cord blood beta clonotypes, but memory repertoires showed no such pattern.

This clonotype has a handful of counts. Antigen: not known. TCRdb reprocessed the 5' RACE reads via MiXCR and lists one record per CDR3 protein. The table records around 510,000 distinct CDR3 sequences, about 13% of them present only once. This CDR3 is 15 amino acids long. Per germline, CDR1 MNHEY and CDR2 SVGEGT. V lost 6 bases, J lost 4 bases, and 7 bases stayed unmatched. The same data also contributed to another study, on yellow fever vaccine responses in identical twins. From that second work: A vaccine T cell response that seemed partly convergent and partly personalized was reported in twins.

This sequence joins TRBV6-2 or TRBV6-3 and TRBJ2-5; 11 bases map to TRBD2. The sample taken for sequencing was CD4+ T cells sorted from blood. This sequence originates from a woman between 18 and 30 years old in good health. CDR3 nucleotides: TGTGCCAGCAGCTCCGAAGGACTAGCGGGAGAGACCCAGTACTTC. Its protein product is CASSSEGLAGETQYF.